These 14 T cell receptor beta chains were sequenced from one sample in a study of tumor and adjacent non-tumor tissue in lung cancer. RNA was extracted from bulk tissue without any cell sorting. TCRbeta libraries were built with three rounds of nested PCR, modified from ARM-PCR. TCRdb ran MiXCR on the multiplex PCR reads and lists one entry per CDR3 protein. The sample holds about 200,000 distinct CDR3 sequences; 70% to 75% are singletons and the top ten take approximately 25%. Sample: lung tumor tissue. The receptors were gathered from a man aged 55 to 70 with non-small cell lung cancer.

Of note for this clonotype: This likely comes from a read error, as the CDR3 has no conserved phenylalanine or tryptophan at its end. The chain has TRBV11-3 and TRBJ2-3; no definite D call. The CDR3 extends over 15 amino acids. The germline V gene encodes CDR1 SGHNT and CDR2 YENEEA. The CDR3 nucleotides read TGTGCCAGCAGCTTAGATCCCTGGGTCACAGATATGCAGTATTAT. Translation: CASSLDPWVTDMQYY.

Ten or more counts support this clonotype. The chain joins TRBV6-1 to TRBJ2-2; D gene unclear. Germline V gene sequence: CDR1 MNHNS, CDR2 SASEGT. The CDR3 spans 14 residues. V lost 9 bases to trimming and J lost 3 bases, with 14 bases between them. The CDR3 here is CASPTTADTGELFF. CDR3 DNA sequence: TGTGCCAGTCCAACTACCGCCGACACCGGGGAGCTGTTTTTT.

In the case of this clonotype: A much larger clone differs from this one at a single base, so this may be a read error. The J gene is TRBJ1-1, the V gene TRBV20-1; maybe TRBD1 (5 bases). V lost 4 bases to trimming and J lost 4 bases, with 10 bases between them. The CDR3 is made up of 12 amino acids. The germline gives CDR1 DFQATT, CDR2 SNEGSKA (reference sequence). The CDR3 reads CSATTRGTEAFF. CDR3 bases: TGCAGTGCTACGACAAGGGGCACTGAAGCTTTCTTT.

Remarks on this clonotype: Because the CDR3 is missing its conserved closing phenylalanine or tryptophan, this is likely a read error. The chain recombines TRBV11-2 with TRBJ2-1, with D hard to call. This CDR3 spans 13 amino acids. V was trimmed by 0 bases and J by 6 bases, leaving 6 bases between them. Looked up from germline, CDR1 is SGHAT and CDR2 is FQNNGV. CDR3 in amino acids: CASSLESFNEQFL. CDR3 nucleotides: TGTGCCAGCAGCTTAGAGAGCTTCAATGAGCAGTTCTTA.

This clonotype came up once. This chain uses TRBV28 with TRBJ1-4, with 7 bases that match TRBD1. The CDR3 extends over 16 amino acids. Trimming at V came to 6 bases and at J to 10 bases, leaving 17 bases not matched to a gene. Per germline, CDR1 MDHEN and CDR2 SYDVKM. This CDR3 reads CASSPPQGVTKGKLFF. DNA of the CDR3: TGTGCCAGCAGCCCCCCTCAGGGGGTTACTAAAGGAAAACTGTTTTTT.

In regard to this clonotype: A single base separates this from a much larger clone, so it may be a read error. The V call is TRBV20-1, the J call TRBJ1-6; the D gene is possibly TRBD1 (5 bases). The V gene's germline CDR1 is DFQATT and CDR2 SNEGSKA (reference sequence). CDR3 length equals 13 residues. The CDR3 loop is CSAERQRDSRLHF. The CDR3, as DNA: TGCAGTGCAGAAAGACAGCGGGATTCACGCCTCCACTTT.

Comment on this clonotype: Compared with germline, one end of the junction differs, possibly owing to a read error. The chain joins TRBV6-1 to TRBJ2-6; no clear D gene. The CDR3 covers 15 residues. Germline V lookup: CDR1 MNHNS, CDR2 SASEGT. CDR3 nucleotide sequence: TGTGCCAGCAGAGACTCGAGTTCTGTGGCCAACGTCCTGACTTTC. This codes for CASRDSSSVANVLTF.

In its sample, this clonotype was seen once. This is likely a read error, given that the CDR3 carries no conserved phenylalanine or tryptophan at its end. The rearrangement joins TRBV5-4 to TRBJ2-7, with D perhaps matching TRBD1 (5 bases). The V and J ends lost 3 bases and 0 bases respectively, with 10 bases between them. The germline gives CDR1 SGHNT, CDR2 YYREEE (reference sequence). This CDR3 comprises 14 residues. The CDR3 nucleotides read TGTGCCAGCAGCTCTACAGGAAGCTCCTACGAGCAGTACTAC. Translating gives CASSSTGSSYEQYY.

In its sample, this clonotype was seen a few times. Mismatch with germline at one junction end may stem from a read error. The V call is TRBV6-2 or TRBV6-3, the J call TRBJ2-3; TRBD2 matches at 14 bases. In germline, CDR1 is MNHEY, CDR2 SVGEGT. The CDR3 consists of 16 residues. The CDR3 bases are TGTGCCAGCAGATCGACTAGCGGGAGGGCCTTTGGTACGCACTATTTT. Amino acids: CASRSTSGRAFGTHYF.

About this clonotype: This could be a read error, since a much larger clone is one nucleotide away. The chain's CDR3 is CASSVTVGDSEQYF. The CDR3 region has the DNA TGCGCCAGCAGTGTCACAGTGGGAGATTCCGAGCAGTACTTC. The V and J genes are TRBV10-2 and TRBJ2-7, with D possibly being TRBD2 (5 bases). Per the germline V gene, CDR1 is WSHSY and CDR2 is SAAADI. The CDR3 consists of 14 residues. Trimming removed 4 bases from V and 6 bases from J, with 16 bases in between.

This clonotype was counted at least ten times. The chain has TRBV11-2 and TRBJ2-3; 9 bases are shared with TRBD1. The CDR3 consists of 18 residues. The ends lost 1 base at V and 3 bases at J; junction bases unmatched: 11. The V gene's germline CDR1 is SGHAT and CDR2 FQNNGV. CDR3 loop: CASSLGIHRGRKTDTQYF. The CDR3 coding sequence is TGTGCCAGCAGCTTAGGGATACACAGGGGGCGCAAGACAGATACGCAGTATTTT.

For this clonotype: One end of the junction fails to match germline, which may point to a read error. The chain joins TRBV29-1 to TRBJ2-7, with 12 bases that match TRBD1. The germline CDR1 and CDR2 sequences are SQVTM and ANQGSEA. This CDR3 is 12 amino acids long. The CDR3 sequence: CSGGTGGYEEYF. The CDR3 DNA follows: TGCAGCGGCGGGACAGGGGGCTACGAGGAGTACTTC.

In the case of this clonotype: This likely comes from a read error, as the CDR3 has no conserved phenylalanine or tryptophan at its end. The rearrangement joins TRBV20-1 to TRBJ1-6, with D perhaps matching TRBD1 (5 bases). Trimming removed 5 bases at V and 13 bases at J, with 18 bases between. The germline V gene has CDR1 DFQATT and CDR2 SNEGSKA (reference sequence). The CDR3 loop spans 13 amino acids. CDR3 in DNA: TGCAGTGCTCTACAGGAACACGGGCGCCCCCTCCACCTT. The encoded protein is CSALQEHGRPLHL.

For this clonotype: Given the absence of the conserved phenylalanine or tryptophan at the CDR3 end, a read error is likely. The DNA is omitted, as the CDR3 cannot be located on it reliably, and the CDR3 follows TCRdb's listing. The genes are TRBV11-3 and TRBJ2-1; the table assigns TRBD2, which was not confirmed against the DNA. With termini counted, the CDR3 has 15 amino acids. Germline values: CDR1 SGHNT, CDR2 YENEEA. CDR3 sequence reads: CASSSGGQVLNEQLL.